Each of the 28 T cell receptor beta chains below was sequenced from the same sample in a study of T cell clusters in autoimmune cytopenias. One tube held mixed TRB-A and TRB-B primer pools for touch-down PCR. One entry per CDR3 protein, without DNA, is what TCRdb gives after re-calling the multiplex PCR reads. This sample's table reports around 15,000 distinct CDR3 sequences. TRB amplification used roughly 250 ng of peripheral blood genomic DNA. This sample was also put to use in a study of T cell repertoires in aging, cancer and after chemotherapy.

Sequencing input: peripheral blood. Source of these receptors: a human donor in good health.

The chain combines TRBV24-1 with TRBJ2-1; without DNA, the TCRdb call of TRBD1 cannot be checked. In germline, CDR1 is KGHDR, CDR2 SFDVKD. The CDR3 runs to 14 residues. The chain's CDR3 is CATSWTGGTNEQFF.

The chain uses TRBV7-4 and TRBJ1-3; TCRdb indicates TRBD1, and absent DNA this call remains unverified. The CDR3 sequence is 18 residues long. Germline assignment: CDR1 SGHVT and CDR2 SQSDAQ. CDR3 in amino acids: CASSLDPPTGKSGNTIYF.

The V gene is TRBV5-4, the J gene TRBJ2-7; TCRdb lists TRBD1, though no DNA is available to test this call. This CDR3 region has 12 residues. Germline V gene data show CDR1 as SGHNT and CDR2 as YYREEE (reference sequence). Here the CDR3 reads CASSQGSREQYF.

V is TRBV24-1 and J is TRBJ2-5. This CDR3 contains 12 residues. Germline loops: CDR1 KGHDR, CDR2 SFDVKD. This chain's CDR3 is CATSGTQETQYF.

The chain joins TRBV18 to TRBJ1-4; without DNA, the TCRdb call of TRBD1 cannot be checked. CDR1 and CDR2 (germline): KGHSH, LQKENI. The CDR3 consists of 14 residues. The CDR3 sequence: CASSPSRGNEKLFF.

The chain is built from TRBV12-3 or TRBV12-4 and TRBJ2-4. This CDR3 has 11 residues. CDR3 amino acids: CASSLKDIQYF.

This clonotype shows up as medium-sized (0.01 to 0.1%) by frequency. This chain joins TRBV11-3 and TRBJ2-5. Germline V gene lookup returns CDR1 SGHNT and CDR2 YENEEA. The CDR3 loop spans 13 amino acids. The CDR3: CASSLQFQETQYF. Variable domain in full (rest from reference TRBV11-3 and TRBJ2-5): EAGVVQSPRYKIIEKKQPVAFWCNPISGHNTLYWYLQNLGQGPELLIRYENEEAVDDSQLPKDRFSAERLKGVDSTLKIQPAELGDSAVYLCASSLQFQETQYFGPGTRLLVL.

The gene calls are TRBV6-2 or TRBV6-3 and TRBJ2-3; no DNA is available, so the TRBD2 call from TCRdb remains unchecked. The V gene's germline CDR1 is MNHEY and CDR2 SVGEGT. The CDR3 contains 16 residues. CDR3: CASTSSGASSTDTQYF.

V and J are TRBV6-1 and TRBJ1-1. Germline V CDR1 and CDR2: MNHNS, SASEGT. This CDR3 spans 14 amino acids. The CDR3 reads CASRSGDMNTEAFF.

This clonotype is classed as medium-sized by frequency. CDR3 region: CSVSTSGPFRETQYF. This sequence joins TRBV29-1 and TRBJ2-5; with no DNA, the TCRdb D assignment of TRBD2 cannot be verified. Germline V gives CDR1 SQVTM, CDR2 ANQGSEA. The CDR3 runs 15 residues. The full variable domain, with the rest looked up from reference TRBV29-1 and TRBJ2-5, is SAVISQKPSRDICQRGTSLTIQCQVDSQVTMMFWYRQQPGQSLTLIATANQGSEATYESGFVIDKFPISRPNLTFSTLTVSNMSPEDSSIYLCSVSTSGPFRETQYFGPGTRLLVL.

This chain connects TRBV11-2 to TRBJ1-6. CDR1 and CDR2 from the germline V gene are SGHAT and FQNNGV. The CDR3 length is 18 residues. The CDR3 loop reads CASSLGGVRGAYNSPLHF.

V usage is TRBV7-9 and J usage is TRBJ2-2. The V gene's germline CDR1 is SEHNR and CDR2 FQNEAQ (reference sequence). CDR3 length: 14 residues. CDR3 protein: CASSSPFNTGELFF.

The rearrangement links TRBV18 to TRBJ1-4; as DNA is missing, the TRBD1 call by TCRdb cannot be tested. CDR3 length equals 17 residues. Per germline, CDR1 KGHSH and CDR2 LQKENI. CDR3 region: CASSRPGQAATNEKLFF.

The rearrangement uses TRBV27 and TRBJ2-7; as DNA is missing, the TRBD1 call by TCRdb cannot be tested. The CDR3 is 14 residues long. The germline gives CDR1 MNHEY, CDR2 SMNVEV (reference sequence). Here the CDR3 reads CASSPPGPSGEQYF.

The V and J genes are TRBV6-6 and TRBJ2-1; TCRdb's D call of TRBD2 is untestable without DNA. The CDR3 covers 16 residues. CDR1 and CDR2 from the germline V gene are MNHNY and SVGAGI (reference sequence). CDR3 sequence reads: CASSSKERDRYNEQFF.

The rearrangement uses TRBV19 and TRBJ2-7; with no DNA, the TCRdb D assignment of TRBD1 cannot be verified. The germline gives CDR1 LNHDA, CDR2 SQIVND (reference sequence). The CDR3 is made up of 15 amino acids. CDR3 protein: CASSQEGTGVGEQYF. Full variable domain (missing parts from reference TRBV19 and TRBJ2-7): DGGITQSPKYLFRKEGQNVTLSCEQNLNHDAMYWYRQDPGQGLRLIYYSQIVNDFQKGDIAEGYSVSREKKESFPLTVTSAQKNPTAFYLCASSQEGTGVGEQYFGPGTRLTVT.

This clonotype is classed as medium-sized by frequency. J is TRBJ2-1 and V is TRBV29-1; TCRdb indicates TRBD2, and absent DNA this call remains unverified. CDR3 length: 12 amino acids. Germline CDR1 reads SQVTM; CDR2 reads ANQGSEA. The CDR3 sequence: CSVVAGGNEQFF.

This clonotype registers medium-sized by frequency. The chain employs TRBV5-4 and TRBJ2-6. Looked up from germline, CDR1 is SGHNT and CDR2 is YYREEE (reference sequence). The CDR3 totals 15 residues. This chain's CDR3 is CASSLGRSGANVLTF.

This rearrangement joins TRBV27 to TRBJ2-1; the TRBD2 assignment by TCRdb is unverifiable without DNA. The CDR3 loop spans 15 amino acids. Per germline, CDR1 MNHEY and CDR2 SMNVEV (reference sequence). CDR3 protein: CASSLGTSGRNEQFF.

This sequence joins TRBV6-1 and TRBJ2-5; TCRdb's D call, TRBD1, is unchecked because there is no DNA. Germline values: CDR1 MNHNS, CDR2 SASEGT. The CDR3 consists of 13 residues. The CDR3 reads CASRRTGQETQYF.

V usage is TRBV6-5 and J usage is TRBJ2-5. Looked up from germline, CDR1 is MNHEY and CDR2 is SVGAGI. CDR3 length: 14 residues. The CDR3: CASSYRSVGETQYF.

CDR3 loop: CASSEEVSRDEQYF. The genes are TRBV6-1 and TRBJ2-7; TCRdb calls TRBD1, which cannot be checked without DNA. The germline V gene has CDR1 MNHNS and CDR2 SASEGT. The CDR3 extends over 14 amino acids.

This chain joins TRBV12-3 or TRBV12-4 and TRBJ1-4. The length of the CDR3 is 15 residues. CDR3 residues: CASSEPQESNEKLFF.

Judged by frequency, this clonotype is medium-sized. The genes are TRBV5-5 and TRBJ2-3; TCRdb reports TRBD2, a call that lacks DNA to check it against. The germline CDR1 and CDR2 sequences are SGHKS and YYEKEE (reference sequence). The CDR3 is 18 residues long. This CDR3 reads CASSHHSPGTSGTDTQYF.

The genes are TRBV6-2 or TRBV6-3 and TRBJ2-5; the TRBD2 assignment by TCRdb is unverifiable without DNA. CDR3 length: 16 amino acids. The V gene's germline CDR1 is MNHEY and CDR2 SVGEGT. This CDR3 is CASSYSTSGRAETQYF.

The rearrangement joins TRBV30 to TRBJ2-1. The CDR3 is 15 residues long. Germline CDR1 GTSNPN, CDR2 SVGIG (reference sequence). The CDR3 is CAWSRGGSSYNEQFF.

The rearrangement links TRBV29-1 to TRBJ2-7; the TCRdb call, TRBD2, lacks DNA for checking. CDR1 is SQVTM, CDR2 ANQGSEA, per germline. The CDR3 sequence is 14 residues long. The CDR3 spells CSVDNPAGAGEQYF.

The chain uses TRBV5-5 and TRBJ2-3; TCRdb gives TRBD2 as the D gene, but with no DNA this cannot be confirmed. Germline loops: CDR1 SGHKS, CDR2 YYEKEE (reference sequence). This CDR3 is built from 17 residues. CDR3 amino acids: CASSLVLAGDSTDTQYF.